These 5 T cell receptor beta chains were all obtained from the same sample, sequenced in a study of CD8 T cells in Susac syndrome. Random hexamers were used to reverse transcribe the RNA input (roughly 0.5 to 1 ug). TCRdb itself ran the immunoSEQ multiplex PCR reads through MiXCR, one entry per CDR3 protein. The sample has approximately 150,000 distinct CDR3 sequences, almost 96% seen once. What was sequenced was CD4+ T cells from PBMCs. Source of these receptors: a human donor with Susac syndrome.

The chain combines TRBV25-1 with TRBJ2-3; possibly TRBD1 for D (5 bases). The V end was cut by 3 bases, the J end by 4 bases, with 14 bases between. Germline values: CDR1 MGHDK, CDR2 SYGVNS. The CDR3 covers 15 residues. The CDR3 DNA sequence: TGTGCCAGCAGTGAGCCGACAGTCTCAGCAGATACGCAGTATTTT. As protein: CASSEPTVSADTQYF.

The chain recombines TRBV3-1 with TRBJ2-1, with TRBD2 matching over 9 bases. Looked up from germline, CDR1 is LGHDT and CDR2 is YNNKEL (reference sequence). The CDR3 runs 17 residues. The V segment lost 2 bases and the J segment 8 bases; nucleotides outside the gene matches: 13. The CDR3 sequence is CASSQLLAGGPGDEQFF. In nucleotides, the CDR3 is TGTGCCAGCAGCCAATTGCTGGCGGGGGGGCCAGGGGATGAGCAGTTCTTC.

The CDR3 sequence is CSGKTATEAFF. In DNA, the CDR3 is TGCAGCGGGAAGACAGCCACTGAAGCTTTCTTT. The J gene is TRBJ1-1, the V gene TRBV29-1; possibly TRBD1 for D (5 bases). Germline V gene sequence: CDR1 SQVTM, CDR2 ANQGSEA. The V and J ends lost 7 bases and 4 bases respectively, with 10 bases between them. The CDR3 totals 11 residues.

The chain uses TRBV28 and TRBJ2-6; D perhaps matches TRBD1 (5 bases). CDR3 length equals 15 residues. V dropped 5 bases and J dropped 1 base, with 9 bases sitting between them. In germline, CDR1 is MDHEN, CDR2 SYDVKM. The CDR3 is CASSTAGSGANVLTF. CDR3 nucleotide sequence: TGTGCCAGCAGTACCGCAGGGTCTGGGGCCAACGTCCTGACTTTC.

The chain recombines TRBV28 with TRBJ2-7; maybe TRBD2 (5 bases). The V gene lost 10 bases and the J gene lost 3 bases, with 19 bases spanning the gap. The CDR3 runs 14 residues. Germline CDR1 reads MDHEN; CDR2 reads SYDVKM. The CDR3 here is CATNLRAGLYEQYF. CDR3 coding DNA: TGTGCCACCAATCTCCGGGCCGGACTCTACGAGCAGTACTTC.